This T cell receptor beta chain was captured in a study of cytomegalovirus exposure and HLA in healthy donors. The PCR ran on 60 Vbeta and 13 Jbeta primers. Clones were sequenced by immunoSEQ multiplex PCR, and TCRdb holds only the in-frame ones, with some missing. The table has about 160,000 clones, around 79% seen once. The V end lost 4 bases, the J end lost 14 bases, and 17 bases lay between the germline ends. Germline CDR1 SNHLY, CDR2 FYNNEI. The CDR3 loop spans 12 amino acids. This sequence originates from a human donor in good health. The chain is built from TRBV2 and TRBJ2-5; D unresolved. The specimen was PBMCs. The CDR3 coding sequence is TGTGCCAGCAGTGGAGACACAGTACGGCCATACTTC. Its protein is CASSGDTVRPYF.